The 18 T cell receptor beta chains in this list originate from one sample, sequenced in a study of T cells in Graves' hyperthyroidism and ophthalmopathy. The source material, RNA transcripts, was used to amplify TCR beta CDR3 regions. An initial round of RT-PCR targeting the TCR CDR3 relied on the HTBI primer set. TCRdb reprocessed the multiplex PCR reads with MiXCR, giving one entry per CDR3 protein. Of more than 350,000 distinct CDR3 sequences in the sample, roughly 15% were seen once. The material sequenced was blood. Source of these receptors: a woman aged 25 to 39 with Graves' hyperthyroidism that later progressed to Graves' ophthalmopathy.

At least ten counts were recorded for this clonotype. V is TRBV6-1 and J is TRBJ2-3, with TRBD2 matching over 9 bases. The germline gives CDR1 MNHNS, CDR2 SASEGT. V shed 6 bases and J 0 bases; nucleotides not matched to a gene: 13. This CDR3 comprises 18 residues. The CDR3 region is CASRASGDLLPSTDTQYF. In nucleotides, the CDR3 is TGTGCCAGCAGGGCTAGCGGGGACTTACTTCCTAGCACAGATACGCAGTATTTT.

The chain uses TRBV5-8 and TRBJ2-1; 8 positions agree with TRBD2. CDR3 length: 14 residues. The trim removed 8 bases at V and 5 bases at J, leaving 9 bases unmatched. CDR1 is SGHTS and CDR2 is YDEGEE in the germline V gene. The CDR3 nucleotides read TGTGCCAGTGGGACTAGGCGGGGGCACAATGAGCAGTTCTTC. Protein: CASGTRRGHNEQFF.

There are a few counts of this clonotype. V and J are TRBV19 and TRBJ1-1, with D perhaps matching TRBD1 (5 bases). Germline assignment: CDR1 LNHDA and CDR2 SQIVND (reference sequence). With 2 bases removed from V and 0 bases from J, the gap between germline ends came to 10 bases. The CDR3 totals 15 residues. Here the CDR3 reads CASSIRGRMNTEAFF. The CDR3 DNA reads as TGTGCCAGTAGTATAAGGGGAAGGATGAACACTGAAGCTTTCTTT.

In its sample, this clonotype was seen many times. The rearrangement uses TRBV28 and TRBJ1-5; perhaps TRBD1 as D (5 bases). The V gene's germline CDR1 is MDHEN and CDR2 SYDVKM. The CDR3 extends over 17 amino acids. V shed 5 bases and J shed 0 bases, with 17 bases lying between them. The CDR3 protein is CASSPRDLLRSNQPQHF. CDR3 nucleotide sequence: TGTGCCAGCAGTCCGCGGGACCTCCTACGTAGCAATCAGCCCCAGCATTTT.

The chain combines TRBV27 with TRBJ2-2, with D possibly being TRBD1 or TRBD2 (6 bases each). The CDR3 contains 15 residues. Trimming shortened V by 4 bases and J by 0 bases, and 9 bases separated the two germline ends. Germline CDR1 MNHEY, CDR2 SMNVEV (reference sequence). Here the CDR3 reads CASSYRDSNTGELFF. In nucleotides, the CDR3 is TGTGCCAGCAGTTACAGGGACTCGAACACCGGGGAGCTGTTTTTT.

Many counts were recorded for this clonotype. The rearrangement uses TRBV11-2 and TRBJ1-1; D is ambiguous. CDR1 and CDR2 (germline): SGHAT, FQNNGV. The CDR3 is made up of 15 amino acids. Between the trimmed V and J ends, which lost 0 bases and 3 bases, there was a span of 11 bases. The CDR3 DNA sequence: TGTGCCAGCAGCTTAGATGGGTTTGGAGACACTGAAGCTTTCTTT. As protein: CASSLDGFGDTEAFF.

This clonotype was seen ten or more times. The chain has TRBV29-1 and TRBJ1-1; TRBD1 is a possible D gene (5 bases). Germline assignment: CDR1 SQVTM and CDR2 ANQGSEA. The CDR3 contains 18 residues. V was trimmed by 3 bases and J by 0 bases, leaving 23 bases between them. The CDR3 reads CSVEALGGYSSMNTEAFF. The CDR3 bases are TGCAGCGTTGAGGCTCTTGGGGGATACTCGTCCATGAACACTGAAGCTTTCTTT. Together with reference TRBV29-1 and TRBJ1-1, the CDR3 gives the full variable domain: SAVISQKPSRDICQRGTSLTIQCQVDSQVTMMFWYRQQPGQSLTLIATANQGSEATYESGFVIDKFPISRPNLTFSTLTVSNMSPEDSSIYLCSVEALGGYSSMNTEAFFGQGTRLTVV.

This clonotype has ten or more counts. The chain combines TRBV12-3 or TRBV12-4 with TRBJ1-5; 7 positions agree with TRBD1. The CDR3 runs to 14 residues. V shed 2 bases, J shed 7 bases, and the junction held 5 bases outside the gene matches. The CDR3 here is CASSLTGVGQPQHF. The CDR3 DNA reads as TGTGCCAGCAGTTTAACAGGGGTTGGGCAGCCCCAGCATTTT.

The rearrangement links TRBV20-1 to TRBJ2-1; tentative D call: TRBD2 (5 bases). CDR1 and CDR2 (germline): DFQATT, SNEGSKA (reference sequence). This CDR3 is 15 amino acids long. V was shortened by 4 bases and J by 1 base, with 14 bases between the two germline ends. The CDR3 coding sequence is TGCAGTGCTATCTCGGCGGGCCGGTCCTACAATGAGCAGTTCTTC. Protein product: CSAISAGRSYNEQFF.

In its sample, this clonotype was seen many times. This chain links TRBV20-1 with TRBJ1-1; D not resolved. Germline V gives CDR1 DFQATT, CDR2 SNEGSKA (reference sequence). The V end was cut by 2 bases, the J end by 2 bases, with 6 bases between. The CDR3 runs 12 residues. The DNA of the CDR3 is TGCAGTGCTAGACGGCAAAACACTGAAGCTTTCTTT. The encoded protein is CSARRQNTEAFF.

This clonotype was found many times. This chain links TRBV30 with TRBJ2-1; no firm D call. The CDR3 is made up of 11 amino acids. Deletions cut 0 bases from V and 11 bases from J, with 8 bases between. Looked up from germline, CDR1 is GTSNPN and CDR2 is SVGIG (reference sequence). The CDR3 coding sequence is TGTGCCTGGAGTGTCGGCGCCCAGCAGTTCTTC. It specifies CAWSVGAQQFF. The full variable domain, in which reference TRBV30 and TRBJ2-1 provide the parts outside the CDR3, is SQTIHQWPATLVQPVGSPLSLECTVEGTSNPNLYWYRQAAGRGLQLLFYSVGIGQISSEVPQNLSASRPQDRQFILSSKKLLLSDSGFYLCAWSVGAQQFFGPGTRLTVL.

This clonotype has just a few counts. The CDR3, as DNA: TGTGCCATCAGTGAGTCGGGAGGGGTTAGGGGCACTGAAGCTTTCTTT. Translated, it gives CAISESGGVRGTEAFF. V usage is TRBV10-3 and J usage is TRBJ1-1; D is perhaps TRBD1 (5 bases). Trimming pared 0 bases from V and 4 bases from J, leaving 15 bases between. CDR3 length equals 16 residues. CDR1 and CDR2 from the germline V gene are ENHRY and SYGVKD.

This clonotype was detected many times. The V and J genes are TRBV7-2 and TRBJ2-7; D call uncertain. The germline CDR1 and CDR2 sequences are SGHTA and FQGNSA. Deletions cut 4 bases from V and 5 bases from J, with 12 bases between. The CDR3 extends over 13 amino acids. The DNA for the CDR3 is TGTGCCAGCAGCTCGATAGCCCCCAACGAGCAGTACTTC. Protein product: CASSSIAPNEQYF.

The genes are TRBV3-1 and TRBJ2-3; 8 nucleotides align to TRBD2. The CDR3 has 17 residues. V shed 1 base and J 5 bases; nucleotides not matched to a gene: 11. Germline CDR1 is LGHDT and CDR2 is YNNKEL (reference sequence). Written as DNA, the CDR3 is TGTGCCAGCAGCCAAGCCCTATTAGCGGGGTGGAGAGATACGCAGTATTTT. As protein: CASSQALLAGWRDTQYF.

The V and J genes are TRBV19 and TRBJ1-1; D is ambiguous. Trimming left V 9 bases short and J 6 bases short, with 8 bases between. Germline values: CDR1 LNHDA, CDR2 SQIVND (reference sequence). The CDR3 covers 10 residues. The CDR3 nucleotides are TGTGCCAGGGAGACCCCTGAAGCTTTCTTT. This encodes CARETPEAFF.

There are many counts of this clonotype. In DNA, the CDR3 is TGTGCCAGCAGTGTTCAGGACACTGAAGCTTTCTTT. It yields the protein CASSVQDTEAFF. The chain is built from TRBV2 and TRBJ1-1; D ambiguous. Trimming stripped 4 bases from V and 3 bases from J, with 6 bases between. This CDR3 spans 12 amino acids. CDR1 and CDR2 from the germline V gene are SNHLY and FYNNEI.

This clonotype was counted at least ten times. Relative to the germline gene, one junction end is altered; a read error may explain this. The J gene is TRBJ1-1, the V gene TRBV5-1; 7 bases align to TRBD1. This CDR3 is 15 amino acids long. In germline, CDR1 is SGHRS, CDR2 YFSETQ. The CDR3, as DNA: TGCGCCAGCAGCCCTTTGACGGGACAGAACACTGAAGCCTTCTTT. Its translation: CASSPLTGQNTEAFF.

The chain joins TRBV5-1 to TRBJ2-7; 7 bases are shared with TRBD1. Per germline, CDR1 SGHRS and CDR2 YFSETQ. Trimming took 0 bases from V and 9 from J; bases not matched to a gene: 9. The CDR3 loop spans 14 amino acids. The CDR3 region has the DNA TGCGCCAGCAGCTTGGGGACAGGTCTCGAAGGGCAGTACTTC. This encodes CASSLGTGLEGQYF.